Following are 14 T cell receptor beta chains from one sample sequenced in a study of control samples from healthy donors and cancer patients. This table comes from immunoSEQ multiplex PCR, and its TCRdb copy is limited to in-frame clones, with some not included. The sample lists around 71,000 clones, around nine tenths occurring once. Sequencing was done on a sample of PBMCs. The receptors originated from a woman in her forties or fifties with colorectal cancer.

This rearrangement joins TRBV19 to TRBJ1-4, with D uncertain. The CDR3 loop spans 15 amino acids. V shed 7 bases and J shed 1 base, with 13 bases lying between them. CDR1 is LNHDA and CDR2 is SQIVND in the germline V gene (reference sequence). CDR3 region: CASIPVFLTNEKLFF. DNA for the CDR3: TGTGCCAGTATTCCGGTATTCTTAACTAATGAAAAACTGTTTTTT.

The chain carries TRBV28 and TRBJ1-5; possibly TRBD1 for D (5 bases). Germline assignment: CDR1 MDHEN and CDR2 SYDVKM. V lost 4 bases, J lost 0 bases, and 7 bases lay in between. This CDR3 is 14 amino acids long. CDR3 sequence reads: CASSSGSSNQPQHF. The CDR3, as DNA: TGTGCCAGCAGTTCAGGGTCTAGCAATCAGCCCCAGCATTTT.

This sequence joins TRBV6-5 and TRBJ1-2; 7 nucleotides agree with TRBD1. J was trimmed by 3 bases and V by 6 bases; bases with no gene match: 4. The V gene's germline CDR1 is MNHEY and CDR2 SVGAGI. The CDR3 length is 13 residues. The CDR3 region has the DNA TGTGCCAGCAGAACCGGGACAGACTATGGCTACACCTTC. Protein sequence: CASRTGTDYGYTF.

The rearrangement links TRBV7-2 to TRBJ1-1; D is unclear. V was clipped by 8 bases and J by 0 bases, with 16 bases between them. Germline lookup yields CDR1 SGHTA and CDR2 FQGNSA. This CDR3 comprises 15 residues. The CDR3 is CASRGPRHMNTEAFF. As DNA, the CDR3 is TGTGCCAGCCGCGGACCCAGACACATGAACACTGAAGCTTTCTTT.

The rearrangement links TRBV7-3 to TRBJ1-1, with a tentative D call TRBD1 (5 bases). The V gene's germline CDR1 is SGHTA and CDR2 FQGTGA. Trimming took off 2 bases at V and 2 bases at J, with 9 bases between the two ends. This CDR3 has 14 amino acids. This chain's CDR3 is CASSLFGGNTEAFF. The CDR3 coding sequence is TGTGCCAGCAGCTTATTTGGGGGTAACACTGAAGCTTTCTTT.

This chain links TRBV2 with TRBJ2-7, with unresolved D. The CDR3 spans 14 residues. V dropped 2 bases and J dropped 2 bases, with 10 bases sitting between them. The germline gives CDR1 SNHLY, CDR2 FYNNEI. The CDR3 protein is CASSELAGTYEQYF. In nucleotides, the CDR3 is TGTGCCAGCAGTGAATTAGCCGGTACCTACGAGCAGTACTTC.

This chain joins TRBV28 and TRBJ1-2; D gene unclear. The CDR3 contains 13 residues. Deletions cut 1 base from V and 5 bases from J, with 8 bases between. The germline CDR1 and CDR2 sequences are MDHEN and SYDVKM. The CDR3 protein is CASSLSQLYGYTF. The CDR3 nucleotides are TGTGCCAGCAGTTTATCACAGCTTTATGGCTACACCTTC.

Details on this clone: This sample also contains other DNA sequences that code for the same CDR3. The chain joins TRBV3-1 (or the pseudogene TRBV3-2) to TRBJ1-5; D unclear. CDR1 and CDR2 from the germline V gene are LGHDT and YNNKEL (reference sequence). V lost 3 bases, J lost 7 bases, and 7 bases lay in between. This CDR3 comprises 12 residues. The CDR3 DNA follows: TGTGCCAGCAGCCAGCGAGGGCAGCCCCAGCATTTT. This codes for CASSQRGQPQHF.

The chain combines TRBV5-8 with TRBJ1-5; TRBD1 might be the D (5 bases). Germline V gene data show CDR1 as SGHTS and CDR2 as YDEGEE. CDR3 length equals 16 residues. Trimming left V 5 bases short and J 2 bases short, with 17 bases between. CDR3 sequence: CASSFDGTYRNQPQHF. The DNA of the CDR3 is TGTGCCAGCAGTTTCGACGGGACCTACCGCAATCAGCCCCAGCATTTT.

The chain's CDR3 is CASSPGLLETQYF. DNA for the CDR3: TGTGCCAGCTCACCAGGGCTTCTAGAGACCCAGTACTTC. This chain connects TRBV18 to TRBJ2-5; D ambiguous. The CDR3 extends over 13 amino acids. The germline V and J ends were trimmed by 2 bases and 4 bases, with 8 bases remaining between them. Germline CDR1 is KGHSH and CDR2 is LQKENI. Combining the CDR3 with reference TRBV18 and TRBJ2-5 gives the whole variable domain NAGVMQNPRHLVRRRGQEARLRCSPMKGHSHVYWYRQLPEEGLKFMVYLQKENIIDESGMPKERFSAEFPKEGPSILRIQQVVRGDSAAYFCASSPGLLETQYFGPGTRLLVL.

The rearrangement uses TRBV7-8 and TRBJ2-2; D ambiguous. The CDR3 length is 15 residues. The germline CDR1 and CDR2 sequences are SGHVS and FQNEAQ. V was trimmed by 11 bases and J by 1 base, leaving 17 bases between them. CDR3 coding DNA: TGTGCCGGACGGGTGGATCGGCTGAACACCGGGGAGCTGTTTTTT. Translated: CAGRVDRLNTGELFF.

The sample holds a few counts of this clone. The rearrangement joins TRBV7-6 to TRBJ2-7, with D unresolved. The ends were cut back, 1 base at V and 7 bases at J, with 5 bases in the middle. This CDR3 comprises 11 residues. CDR1 and CDR2 from the germline V gene are SGHVS and FNYEAQ. CDR3 sequence reads: CASSLDHEQYF. CDR3 nucleotide sequence: TGTGCCAGCAGCTTAGATCATGAGCAGTACTTC. The full variable domain, rest sourced from reference TRBV7-6 and TRBJ2-7, is GAGVSQSPRYKVTKRGQDVALRCDPISGHVSLYWYRQALGQGPEFLTYFNYEAQQDKSGLPNDRFSAERPEGSISTLTIQRTEQRDSAMYRCASSLDHEQYFGPGTRLTVT.

J is TRBJ2-7 and V is TRBV18; 10 nucleotides align to TRBD1. Looked up from germline, CDR1 is KGHSH and CDR2 is LQKENI. Trimming took 2 bases from V and 2 from J; bases not matched to a gene: 6. CDR3 length equals 16 residues. Written as DNA, the CDR3 is TGTGCCAGCTCACCAAGGGGACAGGGGTCCCCCTACGAGCAGTACTTC. It codes for CASSPRGQGSPYEQYF.

This clone has just one count. The CDR3 region is CASSGNNQPQHF. DNA for the CDR3: TGTGCCAGCAGCGGTAACAATCAGCCCCAGCATTTT. The chain has TRBV5-5 and TRBJ1-5; no firm D call. V dropped 4 bases and J dropped 3 bases, with 5 bases sitting between them. Looked up from germline, CDR1 is SGHKS and CDR2 is YYEKEE (reference sequence). This CDR3 region has 12 residues.